This TCR beta chain is drawn from a study of vaccination effects on CD4 cells after COVID-19. Assay used: immunoSEQ multiplex PCR; TCRdb lists only in-frame clones, some missing. In the table there are just under 65,000 clones, about 79% of which are singletons. Study-level findings and limits: Nearly all vaccine-induced clones in healthy recipients recognized only SARS-CoV-2.

Antigen-specific CD4+ T cells expanded by the ViraFEST assay with viral peptide pools were then sequenced. Subsequent to a culture period of about nine days, CD4+ T cells were isolated. Neither prior SARS-CoV-2 infection nor positive nucleocapsid antibodies were present in the vaccine recipients. Each culture well received a few million PBMC. These cells were then cultured in IMDM with 8.5 to 10 IU/ml IL-2 and 9 to 10 ug/ml peptides. This clone came up a few times. Its antigen is still unknown. This sequence was found in a human donor who received a COVID-19 vaccine. The sequencing used CD4+ T cells from PBMCs cultured with HCoV-OC43 spike peptides, collected before COVID-19 vaccination. Subset described: HCoV-OC43 spike overlapping peptide pool stimulation.

The CDR3 loop reads CASSTHNQPQHF. CDR3 nucleotide sequence: TGTGCCAGCAGTACCCACAATCAGCCCCAGCATTTT. The chain has TRBV6-5 and TRBJ1-5; no clear D gene. The CDR3 is 12 residues long. V was shortened by 5 bases and J by 3 bases, with 5 bases between the two germline ends. CDR1 MNHEY and CDR2 SVGAGI come from the germline V gene.